This T cell receptor beta chain was sequenced for a study of blood T cell repertoires in COVID-19. The germline V gene encodes CDR1 SGHVS and CDR2 FQNEAQ. The V gene lost 1 base and the J gene lost 2 bases, with 6 bases spanning the gap. The CDR3 totals 14 residues. Some clones are missing from TCRdb's copy, which holds only in-frame ones; the method was immunoSEQ multiplex PCR. Here the sample spans 95,000 to 120,000 clones, approximately 90% being singletons. Sequenced input: peripheral blood. This chain connects TRBV7-8 to TRBJ1-5; no firm D call. The source of this sequence is a woman in her fifties or sixties with acute or convalescent COVID-19. In DNA, the CDR3 is TGTGCCAGCAGCTTAGAGCGGGGCAATCAGCCCCAGCATTTT. It specifies CASSLERGNQPQHF.